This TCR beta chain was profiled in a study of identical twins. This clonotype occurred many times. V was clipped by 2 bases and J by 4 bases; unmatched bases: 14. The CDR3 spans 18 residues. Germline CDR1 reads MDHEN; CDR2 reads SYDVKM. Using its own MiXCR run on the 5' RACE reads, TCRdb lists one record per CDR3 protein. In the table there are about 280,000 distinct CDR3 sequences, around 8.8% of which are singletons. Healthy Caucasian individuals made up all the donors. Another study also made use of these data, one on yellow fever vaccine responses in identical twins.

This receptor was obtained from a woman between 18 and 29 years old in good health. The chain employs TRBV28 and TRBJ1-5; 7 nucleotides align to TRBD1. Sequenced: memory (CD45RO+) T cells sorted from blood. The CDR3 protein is CASSLPGTVLSSNQPQHF. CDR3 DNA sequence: TGTGCCAGCAGTTTACCTGGGACAGTTCTTAGCAGTAATCAGCCCCAGCATTTT.